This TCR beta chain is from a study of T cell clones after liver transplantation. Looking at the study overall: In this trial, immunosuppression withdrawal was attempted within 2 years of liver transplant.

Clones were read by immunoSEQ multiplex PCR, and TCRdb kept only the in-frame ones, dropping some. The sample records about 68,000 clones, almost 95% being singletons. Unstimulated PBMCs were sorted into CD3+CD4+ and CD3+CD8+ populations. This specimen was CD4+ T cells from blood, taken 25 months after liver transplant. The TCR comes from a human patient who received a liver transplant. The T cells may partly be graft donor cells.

The CDR3 DNA follows: TGTGCCAGCAGGCGACCGGGACTAGCGGACACCGGGGAGCTGTTTTTT. Its protein is CASRRPGLADTGELFF. V usage is TRBV7-2 and J usage is TRBJ2-2, with 11 bases matching TRBD2. Trimming took 6 bases from V and 3 from J; bases not matched to a gene: 6. The length of the CDR3 is 16 residues. CDR1 and CDR2 (germline): SGHTA, FQGNSA.